The 24 T cell receptor beta chains listed next were all sequenced from one sample in a study of T cell changes during pregnancy in multiple sclerosis. Profiled with immunoSEQ multiplex PCR; TCRdb holds only in-frame clones, not every one. The data show just under 65,000 clones, roughly 91% seen once. This specimen was peripheral blood, taken in the third trimester of pregnancy. Receptors were obtained from a female donor in good health, enrolled as a control in a pregnancy study.

This chain connects TRBV7-6 to TRBJ2-7; 15 bases agree with TRBD2. Germline-derived CDR1 and CDR2 are SGHVS and FNYEAQ. This CDR3 is 16 amino acids long. V was pared by 5 bases and J by 4 bases, with 6 bases of the junction left unmatched. The CDR3 bases are TGTGCCAGCAGCCAAGGACTAGCGGGGGGGTGGTACGAGCAGTACTTC. This gives the protein CASSQGLAGGWYEQYF.

This chain uses TRBV10-3 with TRBJ2-7; perhaps TRBD1 as D (5 bases). Trimming removed 8 bases at V and 2 bases at J, with 16 bases between. This CDR3 region has 14 residues. From germline, CDR1 is ENHRY and CDR2 SYGVKD. For the CDR3, the DNA is TGTGCCATCGGGCAGGGATCAGGGACCTACGAGCAGTACTTC. This encodes CAIGQGSGTYEQYF.

For the CDR3, the DNA is TGTGCCAGCAGCATAGGGGACGCGGGAGAAGCTTTCTTT. It codes for CASSIGDAGEAFF. V usage is TRBV21-1 and J usage is TRBJ1-1. TRBV21-1 constitutes a pseudogene. The CDR3 loop spans 13 amino acids.

The V call is TRBV13, the J call TRBJ2-3; 9 nucleotides align to TRBD2. Germline-derived CDR1 and CDR2 are PRHDT and FYEKMQ (reference sequence). CDR3 size: 15 residues. The J segment lost 1 base and the V segment lost 5 bases, leaving 4 bases of the junction unmatched. CDR3 in amino acids: CASSQRGAGTDTQYF. DNA of the CDR3: TGTGCCAGCAGCCAGCGGGGGGCCGGCACAGATACGCAGTATTTT.

The rearrangement links TRBV2 to TRBJ2-7, with a weak D call TRBD2 (5 bases). The CDR3 has 13 residues. V dropped 6 bases and J dropped 5 bases, with 14 bases sitting between them. CDR1 and CDR2 (germline): SNHLY, FYNNEI. CDR3 sequence: CASRDSFVDEQYF. The DNA for the CDR3 is TGTGCCAGCAGGGACTCTTTCGTGGACGAGCAGTACTTC.

The gene calls are TRBV28 and TRBJ2-7; the match to TRBD2 covers 8 bases. CDR3 length equals 19 residues. V lost 4 bases to trimming and J lost 4 bases; unmatched junction nucleotides: 21. CDR1 and CDR2 from the germline V gene are MDHEN and SYDVKM. Written as DNA, the CDR3 is TGTGCCAGCAGTTCTCCGGGGGGGAGGGTAGGGACCACCATTTACGAGCAGTACTTC. Protein: CASSSPGGRVGTTIYEQYF.

The chain has TRBV21-1 and TRBJ2-5; the table gives TRBD2 as D, unverified against the DNA. TRBV21-1 is recorded as a pseudogene. The CDR3 spans 19 residues. The CDR3 reads CASSPPPGLAGERGETQYF. Written as DNA, the CDR3 is TGTGCCAGCAGCCCTCCTCCGGGACTAGCGGGTGAACGGGGGGAGACCCAGTACTTC.

The rearrangement links TRBV6-1 to TRBJ1-4, with TRBD1 as a possible D gene (5 bases). V was pared by 1 base and J by 15 bases, with 21 bases between. This CDR3 contains 15 residues. Germline assignment: CDR1 MNHNS and CDR2 SASEGT. The CDR3 here is CASSEGRDGGVSVFF. In nucleotides, the CDR3 is TGTGCCAGCAGTGAAGGGAGGGACGGCGGGGTTTCGGTGTTTTTT.

The chain carries TRBV5-1 and TRBJ2-1, with 9 bases fitting TRBD1. The CDR3 sequence is 19 residues long. Germline CDR1 and CDR2: SGHRS and YFSETQ. The trim removed 5 bases at V and 8 bases at J, leaving 23 bases unmatched. The CDR3 reads CASRSEVRVGQGNLHEQFF. The CDR3 bases are TGCGCCAGCAGAAGTGAGGTGAGGGTGGGACAGGGAAATCTCCATGAGCAGTTCTTC.

CDR3: CASTPQGRQETQYF. The CDR3 DNA is TGTGCCAGCACCCCACAGGGTCGCCAAGAGACCCAGTACTTC. The chain employs TRBV28 and TRBJ2-5; possibly TRBD1 for D (6 bases). Germline lookup yields CDR1 MDHEN and CDR2 SYDVKM. The V end lost 7 bases, the J end lost 1 base, and 13 bases lay between the germline ends. The CDR3 runs to 14 residues.

CDR3 in DNA: TGTGCCAGCAGCCAAGGGGGGATAGCGGGAGGCACACAAGAGACCCAGTACTTC. It specifies CASSQGGIAGGTQETQYF. The V and J genes are TRBV4-2 and TRBJ2-5; 10 bases agree with TRBD2. The CDR3 is made up of 18 amino acids. The germline gives CDR1 LGHNA, CDR2 YNFKEQ. V lost 1 base, J lost 2 bases, and 10 bases stayed unmatched.

The chain employs TRBV11-2 and TRBJ2-5; 9 bases align to TRBD2. The V gene's germline CDR1 is SGHAT and CDR2 FQNNGV. The CDR3 loop spans 16 amino acids. Germline trimming cut 1 base from V and 3 bases from J; bases unmatched to any gene: 6. The CDR3 here is CASSLGGLAGKETQYF. The CDR3 DNA reads TGTGCCAGCAGCTTAGGCGGGCTAGCGGGAAAAGAGACCCAGTACTTC.

The V and J genes are TRBV4-1 and TRBJ2-7; a possible D gene is TRBD2 (5 bases). The CDR3 runs 13 residues. Germline V gene sequence: CDR1 MGHRA, CDR2 YSYEKL. V was clipped by 0 bases and J by 7 bases, with 10 bases between them. CDR3 coding DNA: TGCGCCAGCAGCCAAGATCTAAGGAGGGAGCAGTACTTC. Translated: CASSQDLRREQYF.

The chain links TRBV5-1 to TRBJ2-1, with 7 positions matching TRBD2. The junction had 8 bases not matched to a gene; V was cut back by 4 bases and J by 10 bases. CDR1 and CDR2 (germline): SGHRS, YFSETQ. The CDR3 has 13 residues. In DNA form, the CDR3 reads TGCGCCAGCAGCCGGGGGGAAAATGGGGAGCAGTTCTTC. It specifies CASSRGENGEQFF.

V and J are TRBV6-1 and TRBJ2-4, with a possible D match to TRBD2 (5 bases). The germline V and J ends were trimmed by 3 bases and 13 bases, with 13 bases remaining between them. The CDR3 has 12 residues. Per germline, CDR1 MNHNS and CDR2 SASEGT. The CDR3 bases are TGTGCCAGCAGTGACGGGGTGCAGTCCCAGTACTTC. Translating it yields CASSDGVQSQYF.

CDR3 residues: CASSYVGQGKLYGYTF. As DNA, the CDR3 is TGTGCCAGCAGTTATGTCGGACAGGGGAAACTCTATGGCTACACCTTC. This chain connects TRBV6-6 to TRBJ1-2, with 9 bases aligning to TRBD1. CDR1 MNHNY and CDR2 SVGAGI come from the germline V gene (reference sequence). This CDR3 is built from 16 residues. Trimming took 3 bases from V and 4 from J; bases not matched to a gene: 9.

V usage is TRBV21-1 and J usage is TRBJ1-3; the table's D call, TRBD1, was not checked against the DNA. TRBV21-1 is an annotated pseudogene. CDR3 size: 17 residues. DNA for the CDR3: TGTGCCAGCAGCAAAATGGGACAGGGGGCGAAAGGAAACACCATATATTTT. This gives the protein CASSKMGQGAKGNTIYF.

The rearrangement uses TRBV5-6 and TRBJ2-1; D perhaps matches TRBD1 (6 bases). The CDR3 contains 14 residues. Germline assignment: CDR1 SGHDT and CDR2 YYEEEE. With 0 bases removed from V and 5 bases from J, the gap between germline ends came to 9 bases. The CDR3 DNA follows: TGTGCCAGCAGCTTGGCCGGACAGCACAATGAGCAGTTCTTC. Translating it yields CASSLAGQHNEQFF.

The rearrangement uses TRBV9 and TRBJ2-7; TRBD1 matches 10 bases. The CDR3 loop spans 15 amino acids. Germline V lookup: CDR1 SGDLS, CDR2 YYNGEE. V was clipped by 0 bases and J by 3 bases; unmatched bases: 3. The CDR3 loop is CASSVAGTGDYEQYF. The CDR3 DNA sequence: TGTGCCAGCAGCGTAGCCGGGACAGGGGACTACGAGCAGTACTTC.

The genes are TRBV6-4 and TRBJ2-1; 10 positions match TRBD2. Germline CDR1 MRHNA, CDR2 SNTAGT. V gave up 0 bases and J gave up 4 bases; unmatched junction bases: 3. This CDR3 has 16 amino acids. CDR3: CASSDSTSGDYNEQFF. The CDR3 DNA sequence: TGTGCCAGCAGTGACTCTACTAGCGGGGATTACAATGAGCAGTTCTTC.

The chain is built from TRBV7-6 and TRBJ1-1; D is perhaps TRBD1 (5 bases). The V gene's germline CDR1 is SGHVS and CDR2 FNYEAQ. Trimming shortened V by 5 bases and J by 0 bases, and 10 bases separated the two germline ends. The CDR3 covers 14 residues. The CDR3 nucleotides read TGTGCCAGCAGCCGGGTGGACATGAACACTGAAGCTTTCTTT. Translating gives CASSRVDMNTEAFF.

On this clone itself: An end of the junction does not agree with germline; a read error may underlie this. The chain links TRBV7-7 to TRBJ2-7, with 7 bases identical to TRBD1. CDR3 size: 14 residues. CDR1 is SSHAT and CDR2 is FNYEAQ in the germline V gene (reference sequence). The CDR3 region has the DNA TGTGCTAGCAGCCCGGACAGGCGATCCTACGAGCAGTACTTC. It is translated as CASSPDRRSYEQYF.

The rearrangement uses TRBV5-4 and TRBJ1-2; 7 bases map to TRBD1. Germline V gene sequence: CDR1 SGHNT, CDR2 YYREEE (reference sequence). With 4 bases clipped from V and 3 bases from J, the junction kept 6 bases outside the gene matches. The CDR3 spans 14 residues. As DNA, the CDR3 is TGTGCCAGCAGCCAAGACAGGGAACACTATGGCTACACCTTC. This translates into CASSQDREHYGYTF.

The rearrangement links TRBV4-2 to TRBJ1-5; no reliable D call. The CDR3 is 13 residues long. The germline V and J ends were trimmed by 0 bases and 3 bases, with 3 bases remaining between them. CDR1 and CDR2 from the germline V gene are LGHNA and YNFKEQ. CDR3 DNA: TGTGCCAGCAGCCAAGATATCAATCAGCCCCAGCATTTT. Its protein is CASSQDINQPQHF.